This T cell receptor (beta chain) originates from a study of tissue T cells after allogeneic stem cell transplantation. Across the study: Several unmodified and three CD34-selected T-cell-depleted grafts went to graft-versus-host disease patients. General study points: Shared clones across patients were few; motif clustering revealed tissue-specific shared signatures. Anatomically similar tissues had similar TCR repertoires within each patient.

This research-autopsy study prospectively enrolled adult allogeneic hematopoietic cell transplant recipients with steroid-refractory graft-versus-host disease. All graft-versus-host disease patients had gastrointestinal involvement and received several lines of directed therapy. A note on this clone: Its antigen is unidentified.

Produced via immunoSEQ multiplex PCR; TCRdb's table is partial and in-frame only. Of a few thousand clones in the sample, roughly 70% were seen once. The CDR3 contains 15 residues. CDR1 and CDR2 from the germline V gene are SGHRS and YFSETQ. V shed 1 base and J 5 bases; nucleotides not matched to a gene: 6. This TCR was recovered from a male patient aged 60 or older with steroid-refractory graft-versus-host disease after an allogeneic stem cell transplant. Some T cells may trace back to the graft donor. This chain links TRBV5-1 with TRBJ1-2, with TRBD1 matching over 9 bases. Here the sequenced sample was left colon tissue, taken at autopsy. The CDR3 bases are TGCGCCAGCAGCTTGTCAATAGGGACAGGGTATGGCTACACCTTC. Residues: CASSLSIGTGYGYTF.